This T cell receptor (beta chain) stems from a study of T-cell reconstitution after alpha-beta-depleted transplantation in children (dated by TCRdb to 2016 to 2018). As for the study more broadly: The study quantitatively tracked T-cell immune reconstitution after TCRalphabeta/CD19-depleted allogeneic hematopoietic cell transplantation in children using TCR repertoire profiling. Broader findings and caveats from the paper: The apparently early alphabetaT-cell count recovery about two months after transplant was reportedly dependent on only several hundred rapidly expanded clones derived from non-depleted graft cells. Over subsequent months, a decline in hyperexpanded clone frequencies was noted, and after one year, T-cell counts and TCRbeta diversity were mostly ascribed to newly produced T cells. The high TCRbeta diversity at day 60 in some patients was ascribed to recipient T cells and intrathymic progenitors that had survived conditioning.

The receptor library was made with PCR. TCRdb shows the sequencer as Illumina HiSeq 2500. Molecular barcoding was employed in the preparation of TCR libraries, with unique molecular identifiers being used to normalize TCRbeta repertoire quantification. TCRdb itself trimmed the public reads at Q25 with fastp, ran MiXCR and retained productive beta chains. Each CDR3 protein gets just one entry, which takes the most common genes and DNA from the rows behind it. The table for this sample lists approximately 97,000 distinct CDR3 sequences; around 6% of them were counted only once. The ten largest clones represent about 6% of the sample. The sample's time point label is to be understood as: day 60 (about 2 months) after transplantation. The meaning of the sample's treatment or condition label: allogeneic hematopoietic cell transplantation with graft depleted of TCRalphabeta T cells and CD19 B cells. The children who served as transplant recipients had been given grafts of TCRalphabeta/CD19-depleted allogeneic hematopoietic cells.

There are many counts of this clonotype. Its antigen is unknown. No base-level quality is on record; no much larger clone is a single base apart. The receptor was isolated from a female patient aged 2 to 10 who had a stem cell transplant for Fanconi anemia, so the T cells may come from the graft donor. This material consisted of PBMCs, mostly from graft donor cells, taken 60 days after TCRalphabeta/CD19-depleted stem cell transplant.

The nucleotide sequence reads TGCAGTGCTAGTTCTGGTCGTCGTGGTACGCAGTATTTT. Translated, this is CSASSGRRGTQYF. The V gene is TRBV20-1 and the J gene is TRBJ2-3; no D gene can be assigned with confidence. V loses 3 bases of germline sequence and J loses 8 bases, and the interval between the two ends is 15 bases. Taken from the germline V gene (reference sequence), the CDR1 and CDR2 loops are DFQATT and SNEGSKA. The CDR3 goes from the cysteine to the phenylalanine over 13 residues. Only CDR3 DNA remains: 39 bases, in frame from the first base.